This T cell receptor beta chain was sequenced for a study of T cell changes during pregnancy in multiple sclerosis (dated by TCRdb to about 2019). Looking at the study overall: Changes in the T cell repertoire over the course of pregnancy were examined in this study in women with multiple sclerosis.

With respect to this clone: Its antigen is unknown. Base qualities are not provided; no much larger clone lies one nucleotide away.

The V and J ends are trimmed by 6 bases and 2 bases, leaving 14 bases between them. CDR1 and CDR2, per the germline V gene, are KGHSH and LQKENI. From the cysteine through the phenylalanine, the CDR3 covers 14 amino acids. Left in the record is the CDR3 DNA by itself, 42 bases read in frame from the first base. Library generation was performed with the immunoSEQ multiplex PCR assay. Held by TCRdb, this immuneACCESS table contains in-frame sequences only and omits some clones. Under half of the omission traces to an unresolved V gene where checked; the cause of the rest is unknown. Here the sample has 35,000 to 45,000 clones; about 93% occur a single time. The ten largest clonotypes hold about 0.45% of the sample.

The sample here was CD4+ T cells from peripheral blood mononuclear cells, taken in the third trimester of pregnancy. In this chain, TRBV18 is recombined with TRBJ2-7; TRBD1 is possibly the D segment (6 matching bases). This sequence was found in a female donor with multiple sclerosis, enrolled in a pregnancy study. The sequence in DNA is TGTGCCAGCTCCCAGGGGCAGACCGCCTACGAGCAGTACTTC. The resulting protein is CASSQGQTAYEQYF.